The rows below give T cell receptor beta chains drawn from one sample of a study of radiation and T cells in renal cell carcinoma. Repertoires were generated with immunoSEQ multiplex PCR, while TCRdb's copy carries only in-frame clones and drops some. This table has about 34,000 clones, 81% appearing once. The source material was blood, sampled from a patient whose treatment included radiotherapy and nephrectomy. The receptors originated from a man between 60 and 75 years old with renal cell carcinoma. The CDR3 runs from the conserved cysteine through the conserved F or W. The order of the fields is V gene, D gene, J gene, clone size, CDR3 DNA, CDR3 protein. D genes are given only for firm matches. The size entry is marked missing in some rows and otherwise reads once, few, many or a size class.

>TRBV19|-|TRBJ2-2|-
TGTGCCAGTAGTATAGCGGCATCCGGGGAGCTGTTTTTT
CASSIAASGELFF
>TRBV10-3|TRBD2|TRBJ2-3|-
TGTGCCATCAGTGGAGGGTCTAGCGGGAGCACAGATACGCAGTATTTT
CAISGGSSGSTDTQYF
>TRBV7-9|-|TRBJ2-7|-
TGTGCCAGCAGCTTATGGGGGCTCCCCTACGAGCAGTACTTC
CASSLWGLPYEQYF
>TRBV30|-|TRBJ1-4|-
TGTGCCTGGAGTTGGGGGGGACTTAATGAAAAACTGTTTTTT
CAWSWGGLNEKLFF
>TRBV2|TRBD1|TRBJ1-2|many
TGTGCCAGCGGGGTGGACAGGGAGGGAGGCTACACCTTC
CASGVDREGGYTF
>TRBV7-2|TRBD1|TRBJ1-6|-
TGTGCCAGCAGCCTTGGACAGGGCAGTCCCTATAATTCACCCCTCCACTTT
CASSLGQGSPYNSPLHF
>TRBV5-4|-|TRBJ1-2|-
TGTGCCAGCAGCTTCGGTGACGGTGGCTACACCTTC
CASSFGDGGYTF
>TRBV11-2|TRBD1|TRBJ2-1|-
TGTGCCAGCAGCCGGGACAGGGGCGATGAGCAGTTCTTC
CASSRDRGDEQFF
>TRBV5-4|TRBD1|TRBJ2-3|-
TGTGCCAGCACCCCGGACAGGGAGGCAGATACGCAGTATTTT
CASTPDREADTQYF
>TRBV30|-|TRBJ2-7|-
TGTGCCTGGAGTGCCTGGGCCGGTGGGTACTACGAGCAGTACTTC
CAWSAWAGGYYEQYF
>TRBV18|TRBD1|TRBJ1-5|-
TGTGCCAGCTCACCATTAAGGGGGCCTAATCAGCCCCAGCATTTT
CASSPLRGPNQPQHF
>TRBV2|-|TRBJ1-1|-
TGTGCCAGCAGTGAAGAGGCGTATTCGTCCAGCCGGACTGAAGCTTTCTTT
CASSEEAYSSSRTEAFF
>TRBV7-2|-|TRBJ2-1|-
TGTGCCAGCAGCCTTTACAGCAGCTCCTACAATGAGCAGTTCTTC
CASSLYSSSYNEQFF
>TRBV2|-|TRBJ2-2|-
TGTGCCAGCGGGGCGGGGATAAACACCGGGGAGCTGTTTTTT
CASGAGINTGELFF
>TRBV10-3|-|TRBJ2-1|-
TGTGCCATCAGTCCACTAGAAGGTGAGCAGTTCTTC
CAISPLEGEQFF
>TRBV4-3|-|TRBJ1-6|few
TGCGCCAGCAGCCAAGAACGACTAGGGTCACCCCTCCACTTT
CASSQERLGSPLHF
>TRBV5-6|-|TRBJ2-7|-
TGTGCCAGCAGCCGGACCTCCTACGAGCAGTACTTC
CASSRTSYEQYF
>TRBV18|-|TRBJ1-6|-
TGTGCCAGCTCACCATCGGGGGCCATTAATTCACCCCTCCACTTT
CASSPSGAINSPLHF
>TRBV10-3|TRBD2|TRBJ2-3|-
TGTGCCATCAGTGAGACCCCTAGCGGGAGGACAGATACGCAGTATTTT
CAISETPSGRTDTQYF
>TRBV4-3|TRBD2|TRBJ2-1|-
TGCGCCAGCAGCCTCAAACACGGACTAGCGGGAGCAAACGAGTTCTTC
CASSLKHGLAGANEFF
>TRBV5-8|TRBD1|TRBJ2-2|-
TGTGCCAGCAGCGTCCGGGACAGGGGGGCCGGGGAGCTGTTTTTT
CASSVRDRGAGELFF
>TRBV5-1|TRBD1|TRBJ2-5|-
TGCGCCAGCAGCGCTCGACAGGGAAAGGAGACCCAGTACTTC
CASSARQGKETQYF
>TRBV29-1|-|TRBJ2-1|-
TGCAGCGTTGACGGTCACGAGCAGTTCTTC
CSVDGHEQFF
>TRBV2|-|TRBJ2-3|-
TGTGCCAGCCGTCCGAGCACAGATACGCAGTATTTT
CASRPSTDTQYF
>TRBV7-2|-|TRBJ1-2|-
TGTGCCAGCAGCTTAGTAGGGACCCTCTATGGCTACACCTTC
CASSLVGTLYGYTF
>TRBV9|-|TRBJ2-7|medium-sized
TGTGCCAGCAGCGTGGACGGGAACGAGCAGTACTTC
CASSVDGNEQYF
>TRBV29-1|TRBD1|TRBJ2-7|large
TGCAGCGTTGCAGAGGACAGGGGCTACGAGCAGTACTTC
CSVAEDRGYEQYF
>TRBV6-5|-|TRBJ1-1|-
TGTGCCAGCACCAATGGTCGGGGGAACACTGAAGCTTTCTTT
CASTNGRGNTEAFF
>TRBV9|-|TRBJ2-3|-
TGTGCCAGCAGCAAAAGCGGTTACCCCGGAGATACGCAGTATTTT
CASSKSGYPGDTQYF
>TRBV7-9|-|TRBJ2-7|-
TGTGCCAGCAGCACGCGTGGCCCTCTTGTCGAGCAGTACTTC
CASSTRGPLVEQYF
>TRBV9|-|TRBJ2-5|-
TGTGCCAGCAGTCCTTCCCCGGTGAGAGGGCAAGAGACCCAGTACTTC
CASSPSPVRGQETQYF
>TRBV19|-|TRBJ2-7|-
TGTGCCAGTAGTATTCAACCTATAGCGGCCTCCTACGAGCAGTACTTC
CASSIQPIAASYEQYF
>TRBV20-1|-|TRBJ2-4|few
TGCAGTGCTAGATGGGAGGACATTCAGTACTTC
CSARWEDIQYF
>TRBV6-1|-|TRBJ2-5|-
TGTGCCAGCAGTGAAGGGAGGGTTCCGAGGAGGGAGACCCAGTACTTC
CASSEGRVPRRETQYF
>TRBV7-2|TRBD2|TRBJ2-5|-
TGTGCCACCCGTAGCGGGGTGAGATCCATTGAGACCCAGTACTTC
CATRSGVRSIETQYF
>TRBV29-1|TRBD1|TRBJ1-2|-
TGCAGCGTTGTGACAGGGTGGGGCTATGGCTACACCTTC
CSVVTGWGYGYTF
>TRBV19|TRBD1|TRBJ1-5|-
TGTGCCAGTAGTACCACCGGGACAGGGAACCATCAGCCCCAGCATTTT
CASSTTGTGNHQPQHF
>TRBV4-3|-|TRBJ1-6|-
TGCGCCAGCAGCCAAGAAGTGAGAAGGGGGAAATATAATTCACCCCTCCACTTT
CASSQEVRRGKYNSPLHF
>TRBV5-5|-|TRBJ2-6|-
TGTGCCAGCAGCTTTCGGGTACTGGGGGCCAACGTCCTGACTTTC
CASSFRVLGANVLTF
>TRBV29-1|TRBD1|TRBJ1-1|-
TGCAGCGTTGGGGGACAGCTTCTCATGAACACTGAAGCTTTCTTT
CSVGGQLLMNTEAFF
>TRBV2|-|TRBJ2-7|-
TGTGCCAGCCTCAACAGGGCAGGGGACATGTACGAGCAGTACTTC
CASLNRAGDMYEQYF
>TRBV18|TRBD2|TRBJ2-2|-
TGTGCCAGCTCACCATACGCTAGCGGGAGCATGGGGGAGCTGTTTTTT
CASSPYASGSMGELFF
>TRBV5-1|-|TRBJ1-4|-
TGCGCCAGCAGCCTGTACACAGGGTGGCGGGAAAAACTGTTTTTT
CASSLYTGWREKLFF
>TRBV19|-|TRBJ2-7|-
TGTGCCAGTAGTACCTCCAAGTTCGTCTCCGAGCAGTACTTC
CASSTSKFVSEQYF
>TRBV10-3|TRBD2|TRBJ2-1|-
TGTGCCATCAGTGAAGCTAGCGGAGAAAATGAGCAGTTCTTC
CAISEASGENEQFF
>TRBV10-3|-|TRBJ2-1|-
TGTGCCATCAGCCACGAGCCAGTCCAGTTTGACAATGAGCAGTTCTTC
CAISHEPVQFDNEQFF
>TRBV6-6|-|TRBJ1-1|once
TGTGCCAGCAGTTACAAGGGGACAACTGAAGCTTTCTTT
CASSYKGTTEAFF
>TRBV4-3|-|TRBJ2-1|-
TGCGCCAGCAGCCAAGAGGGGACGGGGGCAAACAATGAGCAGTTCTTC
CASSQEGTGANNEQFF